One and the same sample provided the 3 T cell receptor beta chains below, sequenced in a study of spatial heterogeneity in lung cancer. TCRdb used MiXCR to reprocess the 5' RACE reads, holding one entry per CDR3 protein. The repertoire has more than 95,000 distinct CDR3 sequences, 9% to 15% of them found once; the top ten carry approximately 15%. Time point denoted: blood at routine non-recurrence follow-up after resection. Whole RNA, which was extracted from tumor, nontumor lung tissue or frozen PBMC, was sequenced without any cell sorting. This specimen consisted of PBMCs, obtained at follow-up. The receptors shown here come from a male donor with early-stage non-small cell lung cancer.

This clonotype was counted a few times. The CDR3 bases are TGCGCCAGCAGCTTGCTAGGGGCTTCCCAAGATACGCAGTATTTT. This encodes CASSLLGASQDTQYF. The chain is built from TRBV5-1 and TRBJ2-3; a weak D match, TRBD1 (5 bases). V gave up 1 base and J gave up 5 bases, with 14 bases separating them. The CDR3 has 15 amino acids. Per the germline V gene, CDR1 is SGHRS and CDR2 is YFSETQ.

This rearrangement joins TRBV27 to TRBJ2-3, with 9 bases that match TRBD1. Looked up from germline, CDR1 is MNHEY and CDR2 is SMNVEV (reference sequence). This CDR3 region has 15 residues. V was clipped by 10 bases and J by 2 bases; unmatched bases: 10. The CDR3 DNA follows: TGTGCCATCAGAGGACAGGGGAGTCCCACAGATACGCAGTATTTT. This codes for CAIRGQGSPTDTQYF.

The rearrangement links TRBV5-1 to TRBJ2-3; the D gene is possibly TRBD2 (6 bases). CDR1 is SGHRS and CDR2 is YFSETQ in the germline V gene. Trimming took off 7 bases at V and 4 bases at J, with 16 bases between the two ends. The CDR3 extends over 14 amino acids. CDR3 coding DNA: TGCGCCAGCTGTATAGCGGAGTACGCAGATACGCAGTATTTT. Translating it yields CASCIAEYADTQYF.